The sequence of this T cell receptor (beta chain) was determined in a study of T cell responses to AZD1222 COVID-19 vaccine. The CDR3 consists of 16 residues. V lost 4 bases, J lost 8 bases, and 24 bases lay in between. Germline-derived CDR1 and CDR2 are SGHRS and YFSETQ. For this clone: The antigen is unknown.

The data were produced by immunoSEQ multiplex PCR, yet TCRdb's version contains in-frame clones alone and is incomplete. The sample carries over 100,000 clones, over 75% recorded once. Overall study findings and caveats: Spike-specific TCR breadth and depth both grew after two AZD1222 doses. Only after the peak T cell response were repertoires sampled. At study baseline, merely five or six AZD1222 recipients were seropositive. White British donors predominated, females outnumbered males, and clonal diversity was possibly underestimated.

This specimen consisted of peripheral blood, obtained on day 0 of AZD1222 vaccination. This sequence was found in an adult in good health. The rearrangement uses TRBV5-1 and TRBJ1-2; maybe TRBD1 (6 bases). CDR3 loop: CASSVDWDNASGGYTF. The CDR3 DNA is TGCGCCAGCAGCGTAGACTGGGACAACGCCTCGGGCGGCTACACCTTC.